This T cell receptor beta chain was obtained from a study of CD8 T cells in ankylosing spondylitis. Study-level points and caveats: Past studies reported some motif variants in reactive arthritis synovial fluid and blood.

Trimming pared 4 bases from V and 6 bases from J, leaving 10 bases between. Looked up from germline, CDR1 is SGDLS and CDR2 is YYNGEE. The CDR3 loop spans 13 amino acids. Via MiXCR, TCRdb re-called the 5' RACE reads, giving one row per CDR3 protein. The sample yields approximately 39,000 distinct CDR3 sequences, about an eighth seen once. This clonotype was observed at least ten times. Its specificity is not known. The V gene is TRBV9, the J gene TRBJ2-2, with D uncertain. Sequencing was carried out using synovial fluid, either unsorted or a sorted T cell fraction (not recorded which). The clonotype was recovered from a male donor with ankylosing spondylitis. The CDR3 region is CASSSVLSGELFF. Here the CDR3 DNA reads TGTGCCAGCAGCTCAGTTTTGTCCGGGGAGCTGTTTTTT.